A selection of T cell receptor beta chains follows, all from one sample in a study of early T cells in non-severe SARS-CoV-2 infection. TCRdb re-analysed the 5' RACE reads in MiXCR, keeping a single row per CDR3 protein. This table has 97,000 or so distinct CDR3 sequences, around 13% appearing once. The sample was whole blood. Receptors originate from an adult who was a healthcare worker with PCR-confirmed SARS-CoV-2 infection or an uninfected control (not recorded which). Both conserved end residues are part of each CDR3. The D gene is left open where the match is weak. Clone size, where shown, is once, few, many, or a class for clones that have expanded.

CDR3 | DNA | J | D | size | V
CASSSQLDHNEQFF | TGTGCCAGCAGCTCCCAATTAGATCACAATGAGCAGTTCTTC | TRBJ2-1 | - | many | TRBV7-6
CASSQDRFSTEAFF | TGCGCCAGCAGCCAAGACAGGTTCAGCACTGAAGCTTTCTTT | TRBJ1-1 | - | few | TRBV4-1
CASSQATGVSGNTIYF | TGCGCCAGCAGCCAGGCAACCGGAGTCTCTGGAAACACCATATATTTT | TRBJ1-3 | - | few | TRBV4-1
CASLESSYNSPLHF | TGTGCCAGCCTGGAAAGCTCCTATAATTCACCCCTCCACTTT | TRBJ1-6 | - | - | TRBV28
CASSPPGQLEAFF | TGTGCCAGCAGTCCTCCGGGACAACTAGAAGCTTTCTTT | TRBJ1-1 | - | few | TRBV6-6
CASSLEGGKNEQFF | TGCGCCAGCAGCTTGGAAGGGGGCAAAAATGAGCAGTTCTTC | TRBJ2-1 | TRBD1 | - | TRBV5-1
CASSLDSDEQYF | TGTGCCAGCAGCTTAGACTCTGACGAGCAGTACTTC | TRBJ2-7 | - | - | TRBV7-2
CASSSWLYGTEAFF | TGTGCCAGCAGCTCTTGGTTGTACGGGACTGAAGCTTTCTTT | TRBJ1-1 | - | - | TRBV12-3/TRBV12-4
CASSQGALGTRRGEQFF | TGTGCCAGCAGCCAAGGGGCCCTCGGGACTAGAAGGGGCGAGCAGTTCTTC | TRBJ2-1 | TRBD2 | many | TRBV4-2
CASSLGQGRYGYTF | TGTGCCAGCAGTTTAGGACAGGGGAGATATGGCTACACCTTC | TRBJ1-2 | TRBD1 | many | TRBV27
CASTRTATTGELFF | TGTGCCAGCACCAGGACGGCTACCACCGGGGAGCTGTTTTTT | TRBJ2-2 | - | many | TRBV11-2